The rows below give T cell receptor beta chains drawn from one sample of a study of beta chain features in type 1 diabetes. TCRdb keeps only in-frame clones here, not all; method: immunoSEQ multiplex PCR. The repertoire includes 250,000 to 300,000 clones, under 8.5% of them detected once, and 0.9% to 1.2% sits in the top ten. Sequencing input: central memory CD4+ T cells from blood. Receptors were obtained from a woman under 30 in good health. Both conserved end residues are part of each CDR3. Each record gives: CDR3 DNA, CDR3 protein, J gene, D gene, clone size, V gene. The D gene is left open where the match is weak. Some rows have no size entry. The others give once, few or many, or a class for an expanded clone.

CDR3 DNA: TGTGCCAGCAGTGAATTGGGTGGTGCGGCTAGCGGGAGGCGCGATACGCAGTATTTT
CDR3 protein: CASSELGGAASGRRDTQYF
J gene: TRBJ2-3
D gene: TRBD2
clone size: few
V gene: TRBV2

CDR3 DNA: TGTGCCAGCAGTTACTCGGGGTCGTGGGCTGTAGATACGCAGTATTTT
CDR3 protein: CASSYSGSWAVDTQYF
J gene: TRBJ2-3
D gene: -
clone size: -
V gene: TRBV6-6

CDR3 DNA: TGCAGCTTACGGGAGGGCCTTGATACGCAGTATTTT
CDR3 protein: CSLREGLDTQYF
J gene: TRBJ2-3
D gene: TRBD2
clone size: -
V gene: TRBV29-1

CDR3 DNA: TGTGCCAGCAGTTCCGACTTAGGCCCAAATTCACCCCTCCACTTT
CDR3 protein: CASSSDLGPNSPLHF
J gene: TRBJ1-6
D gene: -
clone size: -
V gene: TRBV27

CDR3 DNA: TGTGCCAGCAGCCCCACTAGCAACGGAGCAGATACGCAGTATTTT
CDR3 protein: CASSPTSNGADTQYF
J gene: TRBJ2-3
D gene: -
clone size: -
V gene: TRBV7-2

CDR3 DNA: TGTGCCAGCAGCTTATACCACAAACCGGGACTAGTCTGGAATGAGCAGTTCTTC
CDR3 protein: CASSLYHKPGLVWNEQFF
J gene: TRBJ2-1
D gene: TRBD2
clone size: -
V gene: TRBV7-3

CDR3 DNA: TGCAGCGTGCCGAGGTCCGAAGAGACCCAGTACTTC
CDR3 protein: CSVPRSEETQYF
J gene: TRBJ2-5
D gene: -
clone size: few
V gene: TRBV29-1

CDR3 DNA: TGCGCCAGCAGCCAAGACAGGGGAGAGGACTATGGCTACACCTTC
CDR3 protein: CASSQDRGEDYGYTF
J gene: TRBJ1-2
D gene: -
clone size: few
V gene: TRBV4-3

CDR3 DNA: TGCAGCGTCTGGCAGGGGCCGGTGACCCAGTACTTC
CDR3 protein: CSVWQGPVTQYF
J gene: TRBJ2-5
D gene: -
clone size: few
V gene: TRBV29-1

CDR3 DNA: TGCGCCAGCAGCCAGGATCACGCGTTGGGCCTGAACACTGAAGCTTTCTTT
CDR3 protein: CASSQDHALGLNTEAFF
J gene: TRBJ1-1
D gene: -
clone size: few
V gene: TRBV4-1

CDR3 DNA: TGTGCCAGCAGCCAAGGGTATGGCTACACCTTC
CDR3 protein: CASSQGYGYTF
J gene: TRBJ1-2
D gene: -
clone size: many
V gene: TRBV14

CDR3 DNA: TGTGCCAGTAGTTACGACGGACAGAATTCCTACGAGCAGTACTTC
CDR3 protein: CASSYDGQNSYEQYF
J gene: TRBJ2-7
D gene: -
clone size: few
V gene: TRBV19

CDR3 DNA: TGTGCCAGCAGGACAGGGAGGGTTATGAACACTGAAGCTTTCTTT
CDR3 protein: CASRTGRVMNTEAFF
J gene: TRBJ1-1
D gene: TRBD1
clone size: -
V gene: TRBV27

CDR3 DNA: TGCGCCAGCAGAAATACGGATGGGGGATCACCCCTCCACTTT
CDR3 protein: CASRNTDGGSPLHF
J gene: TRBJ1-6
D gene: -
clone size: -
V gene: TRBV5-1

CDR3 DNA: TGCGCCAGCAGCCTTACCGGGACGGATACCGGGGAGCTGTTTTTT
CDR3 protein: CASSLTGTDTGELFF
J gene: TRBJ2-2
D gene: -
clone size: -
V gene: TRBV4-3

CDR3 DNA: TGTGCCGGAGATACCGGGACTAGCACAGATACGCAGTATTTT
CDR3 protein: CAGDTGTSTDTQYF
J gene: TRBJ2-3
D gene: -
clone size: -
V gene: TRBV30

CDR3 DNA: TGCAGCGTTTCGCCGGGCGGAGGCGGCACAGATACGCAGTATTTT
CDR3 protein: CSVSPGGGGTDTQYF
J gene: TRBJ2-3
D gene: -
clone size: -
V gene: TRBV29-1

CDR3 DNA: TGTGCCAGCTCACCTACACGTTCAAACACTGAAGCTTTCTTT
CDR3 protein: CASSPTRSNTEAFF
J gene: TRBJ1-1
D gene: -
clone size: few
V gene: TRBV18

CDR3 DNA: TGTGCCAGCAGCCAAGATAGCCGACCCATCAACAATGAGCAGTTCTTC
CDR3 protein: CASSQDSRPINNEQFF
J gene: TRBJ2-1
D gene: -
clone size: many
V gene: TRBV14

CDR3 DNA: TGTGCCAGCAGCTTAAGGACAGGGGAAGGGTTGGACATTCAGTACTTC
CDR3 protein: CASSLRTGEGLDIQYF
J gene: TRBJ2-4
D gene: TRBD1
clone size: few
V gene: TRBV11-3

CDR3 DNA: TGTGCCAGCAGCTTAGGACGGGACAGGTACGAGCAGTACTTC
CDR3 protein: CASSLGRDRYEQYF
J gene: TRBJ2-7
D gene: TRBD1
clone size: few
V gene: TRBV7-9

CDR3 DNA: TGTGCCAGTAGTATGGGGCTTTATCAGCCCCAGCATTTT
CDR3 protein: CASSMGLYQPQHF
J gene: TRBJ1-5
D gene: -
clone size: many
V gene: TRBV19

CDR3 DNA: TGTGCCAGCAGCTCACTTCCGGGACTAGCGGGGAATGAGCAGTTCTTC
CDR3 protein: CASSSLPGLAGNEQFF
J gene: TRBJ2-1
D gene: TRBD2
clone size: -
V gene: TRBV11-2

CDR3 DNA: TGTGCCACCAGCAGGAACTTAGGGGAGACCCAGTACTTC
CDR3 protein: CATSRNLGETQYF
J gene: TRBJ2-5
D gene: -
clone size: -
V gene: TRBV15

CDR3 DNA: TGTGCCATCGGAGTAGCGGGAGGTGGAAATGAGCAGTTCTTC
CDR3 protein: CAIGVAGGGNEQFF
J gene: TRBJ2-1
D gene: TRBD2
clone size: few
V gene: TRBV7-2

CDR3 DNA: TGTGCCAGCAGCGGGGGACAGGGTAGTGGCTACACCTTC
CDR3 protein: CASSGGQGSGYTF
J gene: TRBJ1-2
D gene: TRBD1
clone size: -
V gene: TRBV7-9

CDR3 DNA: TGTGCTAGTGGTTTGGTACTTACTCGGGATCCCTACGAGCAGTACTTC
CDR3 protein: CASGLVLTRDPYEQYF
J gene: TRBJ2-7
D gene: -
clone size: few
V gene: TRBV12-5

CDR3 DNA: TGCAGCGCCCGAGCCGGGACAGGGGCGGGGGGAAATGAAAAACTGTTTTTT
CDR3 protein: CSARAGTGAGGNEKLFF
J gene: TRBJ1-4
D gene: TRBD1
clone size: few
V gene: TRBV29-1

CDR3 DNA: TGTGCCAGCAGCAGGACAGGGGGGAACATTCAGTACTTC
CDR3 protein: CASSRTGGNIQYF
J gene: TRBJ2-4
D gene: TRBD1
clone size: -
V gene: TRBV7-9

CDR3 DNA: TGTGCCAGCAGCCACCCCGGAGGGGGAAATCAGCCCCAGCATTTT
CDR3 protein: CASSHPGGGNQPQHF
J gene: TRBJ1-5
D gene: -
clone size: once
V gene: TRBV11-2

CDR3 DNA: TGTGCCAGCAGTGGGGGGGGTTCACGCATGAACACTGAAGCTTTCTTT
CDR3 protein: CASSGGGSRMNTEAFF
J gene: TRBJ1-1
D gene: -
clone size: -
V gene: TRBV25-1

CDR3 DNA: TGTGCCAGCAGCGTGGACTGGACAGATACGCAGTATTTT
CDR3 protein: CASSVDWTDTQYF
J gene: TRBJ2-3
D gene: -
clone size: -
V gene: TRBV7-2

CDR3 DNA: TGTGCCAGCAGCCAAGAGGGCAGGGGTTTTACTGAAGCTTTCTTT
CDR3 protein: CASSQEGRGFTEAFF
J gene: TRBJ1-1
D gene: -
clone size: few
V gene: TRBV4-2

CDR3 DNA: TGTGCCAGCAGTGCCTGGGGAGGACAAGAGACCCAGTACTTC
CDR3 protein: CASSAWGGQETQYF
J gene: TRBJ2-5
D gene: -
clone size: -
V gene: TRBV6-1

CDR3 DNA: TGTGCCAGCAGCCCAAAGGGCCAGGCCTATGGCTACACCTTC
CDR3 protein: CASSPKGQAYGYTF
J gene: TRBJ1-2
D gene: -
clone size: few
V gene: TRBV7-9

CDR3 DNA: TGTGCCAGCTGCCGGACTAGCGAGTACAATGAGCAGTTCTTC
CDR3 protein: CASCRTSEYNEQFF
J gene: TRBJ2-1
D gene: TRBD2
clone size: few
V gene: TRBV7-2

CDR3 DNA: TGTGCCTGGAGTGAGGTGGCAGGGACGCAGTATTTT
CDR3 protein: CAWSEVAGTQYF
J gene: TRBJ2-3
D gene: -
clone size: -
V gene: TRBV30

CDR3 DNA: TGTGCCAGCAGTTGGGGGACTAGCCTGGAGCAGTTCTTC
CDR3 protein: CASSWGTSLEQFF
J gene: TRBJ2-1
D gene: TRBD2
clone size: few
V gene: TRBV6-1

CDR3 DNA: TGTGCCAGCAGGCCGGGGACAGGGGACAAAAACATTCAGTACTTC
CDR3 protein: CASRPGTGDKNIQYF
J gene: TRBJ2-4
D gene: TRBD1
clone size: few
V gene: TRBV7-2

CDR3 DNA: TGCAGCGCACCCGACAGGTGGGGCACTGAAGCTTTCTTT
CDR3 protein: CSAPDRWGTEAFF
J gene: TRBJ1-1
D gene: -
clone size: few
V gene: TRBV29-1

CDR3 DNA: TGTGCCAGCAGTCCCCGACAGATCTATGGCTACACCTTC
CDR3 protein: CASSPRQIYGYTF
J gene: TRBJ1-2
D gene: -
clone size: -
V gene: TRBV28

CDR3 DNA: TGTGCCAGCAGAAAGAATGGCGCCACAGATACGCAGTATTTT
CDR3 protein: CASRKNGATDTQYF
J gene: TRBJ2-3
D gene: -
clone size: few
V gene: TRBV27

CDR3 DNA: TGCGCCAGCAGCTTGGGGATTAACTATGGCTACACCTTC
CDR3 protein: CASSLGINYGYTF
J gene: TRBJ1-2
D gene: -
clone size: -
V gene: TRBV5-1

CDR3 DNA: TGTGCCAGCAGCTGGGATGCCGGGTGGGAGCAGTACTTC
CDR3 protein: CASSWDAGWEQYF
J gene: TRBJ2-7
D gene: -
clone size: -
V gene: TRBV11-3